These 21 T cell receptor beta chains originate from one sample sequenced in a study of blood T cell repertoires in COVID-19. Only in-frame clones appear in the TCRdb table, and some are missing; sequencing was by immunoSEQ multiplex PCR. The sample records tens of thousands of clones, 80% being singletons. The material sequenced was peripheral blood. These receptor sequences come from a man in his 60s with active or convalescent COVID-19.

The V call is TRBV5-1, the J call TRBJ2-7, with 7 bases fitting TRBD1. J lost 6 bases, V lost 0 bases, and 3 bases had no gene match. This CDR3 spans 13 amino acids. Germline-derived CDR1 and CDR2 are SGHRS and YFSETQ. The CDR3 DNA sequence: TGCGCCAGCAGCTTGGTTGCAGGGGGCGAGCAGTACTTC. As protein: CASSLVAGGEQYF.

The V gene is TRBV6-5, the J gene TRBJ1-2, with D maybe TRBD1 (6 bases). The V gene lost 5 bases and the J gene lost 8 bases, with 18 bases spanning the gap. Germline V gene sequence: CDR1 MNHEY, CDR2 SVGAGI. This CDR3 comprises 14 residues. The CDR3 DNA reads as TGTGCCAGCAGTCGGACAGCTACTTCAGACGGCTACACCTTC. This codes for CASSRTATSDGYTF.

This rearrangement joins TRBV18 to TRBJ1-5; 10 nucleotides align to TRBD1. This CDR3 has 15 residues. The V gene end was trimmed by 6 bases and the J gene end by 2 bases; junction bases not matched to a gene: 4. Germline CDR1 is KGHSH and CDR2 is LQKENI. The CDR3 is CASSLGTGGNQPQHF. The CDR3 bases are TGTGCCAGCTCGCTAGGGACAGGGGGCAATCAGCCCCAGCATTTT.

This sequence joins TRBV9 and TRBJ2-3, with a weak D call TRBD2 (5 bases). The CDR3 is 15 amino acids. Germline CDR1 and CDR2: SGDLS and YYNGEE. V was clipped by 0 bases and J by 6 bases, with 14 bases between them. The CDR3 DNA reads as TGTGCCAGCAGCGTAGGAGGGATGGGTGCGGATACGCAGTATTTT. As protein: CASSVGGMGADTQYF.

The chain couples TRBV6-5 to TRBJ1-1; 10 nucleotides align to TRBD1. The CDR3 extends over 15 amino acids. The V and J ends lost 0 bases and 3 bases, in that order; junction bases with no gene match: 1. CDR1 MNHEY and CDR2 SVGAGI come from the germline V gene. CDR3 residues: CASSYSTGGYTEAFF. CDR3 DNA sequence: TGTGCCAGCAGTTACTCGACAGGGGGCTACACTGAAGCTTTCTTT.

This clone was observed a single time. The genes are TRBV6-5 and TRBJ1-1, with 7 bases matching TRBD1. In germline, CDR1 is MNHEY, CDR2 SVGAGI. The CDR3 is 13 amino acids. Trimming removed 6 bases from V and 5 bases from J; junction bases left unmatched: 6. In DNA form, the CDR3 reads TGTGCCAGCAGGTCCGACAGGGAAACTGAAGCTTTCTTT. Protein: CASRSDRETEAFF.

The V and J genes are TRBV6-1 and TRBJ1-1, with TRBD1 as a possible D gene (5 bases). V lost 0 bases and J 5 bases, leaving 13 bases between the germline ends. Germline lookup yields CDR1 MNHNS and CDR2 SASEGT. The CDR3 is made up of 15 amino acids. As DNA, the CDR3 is TGTGCCAGCAGTGAAGCGTTTGAGGGGAGGACTGAAGCTTTCTTT. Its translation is CASSEAFEGRTEAFF.

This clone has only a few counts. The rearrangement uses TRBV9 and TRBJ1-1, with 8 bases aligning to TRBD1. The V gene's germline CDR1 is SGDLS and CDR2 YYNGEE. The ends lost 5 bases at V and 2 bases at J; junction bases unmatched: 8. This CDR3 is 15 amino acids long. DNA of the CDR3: TGTGCCAGCAGGGTGGGAGGACAGGGTAACACTGAAGCTTTCTTT. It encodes CASRVGGQGNTEAFF.

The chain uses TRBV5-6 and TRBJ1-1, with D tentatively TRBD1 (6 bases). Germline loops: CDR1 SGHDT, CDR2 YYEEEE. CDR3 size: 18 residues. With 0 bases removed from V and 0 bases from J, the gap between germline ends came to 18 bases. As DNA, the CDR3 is TGTGCCAGCAGCTTGGGGAAAACAGGGAACTTGATGAACACTGAAGCTTTCTTT. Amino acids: CASSLGKTGNLMNTEAFF.

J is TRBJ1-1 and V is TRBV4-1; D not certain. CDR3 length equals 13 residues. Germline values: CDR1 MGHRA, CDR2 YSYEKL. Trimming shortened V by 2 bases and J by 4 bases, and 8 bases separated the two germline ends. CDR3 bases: TGCGCCAGCAGCCAATTGGGCGTCACTGAAGCTTTCTTT. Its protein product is CASSQLGVTEAFF.

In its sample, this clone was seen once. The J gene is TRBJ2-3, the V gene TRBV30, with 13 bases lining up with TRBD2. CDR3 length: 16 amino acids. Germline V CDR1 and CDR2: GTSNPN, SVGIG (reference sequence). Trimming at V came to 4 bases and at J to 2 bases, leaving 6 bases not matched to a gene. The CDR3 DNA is TGTGCCTGGACTCTAGGACTAGCGGGGGCCACAGATACGCAGTATTTT. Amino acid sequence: CAWTLGLAGATDTQYF.

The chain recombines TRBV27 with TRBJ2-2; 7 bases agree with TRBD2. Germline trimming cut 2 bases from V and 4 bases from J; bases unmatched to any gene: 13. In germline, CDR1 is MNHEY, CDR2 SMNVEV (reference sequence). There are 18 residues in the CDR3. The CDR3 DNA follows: TGTGCCAGCAGTTTAGGAGCGGGGAGAAAAAACCCCACCGGGGAGCTGTTTTTT. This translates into CASSLGAGRKNPTGELFF.

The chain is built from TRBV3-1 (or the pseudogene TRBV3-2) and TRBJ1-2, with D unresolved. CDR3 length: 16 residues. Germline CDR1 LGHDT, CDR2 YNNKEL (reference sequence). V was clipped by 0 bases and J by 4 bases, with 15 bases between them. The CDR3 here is CASSQDFGVGGYGYTF. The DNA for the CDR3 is TGTGCCAGCAGCCAAGATTTCGGGGTTGGAGGCTATGGCTACACCTTC.

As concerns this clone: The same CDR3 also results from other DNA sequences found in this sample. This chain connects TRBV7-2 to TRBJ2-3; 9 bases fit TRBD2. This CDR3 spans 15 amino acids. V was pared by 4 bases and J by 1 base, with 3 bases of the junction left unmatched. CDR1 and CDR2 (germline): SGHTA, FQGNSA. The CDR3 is CASSSRTSGTDTQYF. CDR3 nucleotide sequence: TGTGCCAGCAGCTCTAGGACTAGCGGCACAGATACGCAGTATTTT.

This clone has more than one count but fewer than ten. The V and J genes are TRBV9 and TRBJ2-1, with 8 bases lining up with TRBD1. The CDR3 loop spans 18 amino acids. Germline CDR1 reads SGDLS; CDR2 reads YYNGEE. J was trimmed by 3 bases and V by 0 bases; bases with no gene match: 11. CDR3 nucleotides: TGTGCCAGCAGCGTAGAAATTGGGGGAGGACAGGGCTACAATGAGCAGTTCTTC. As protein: CASSVEIGGGQGYNEQFF.

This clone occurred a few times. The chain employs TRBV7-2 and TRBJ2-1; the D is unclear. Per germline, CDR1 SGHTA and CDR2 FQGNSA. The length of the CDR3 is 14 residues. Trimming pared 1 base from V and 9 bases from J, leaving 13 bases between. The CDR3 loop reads CASSLVPDVAEQFF. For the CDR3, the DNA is TGTGCCAGCAGCTTAGTGCCCGACGTAGCTGAGCAGTTCTTC.

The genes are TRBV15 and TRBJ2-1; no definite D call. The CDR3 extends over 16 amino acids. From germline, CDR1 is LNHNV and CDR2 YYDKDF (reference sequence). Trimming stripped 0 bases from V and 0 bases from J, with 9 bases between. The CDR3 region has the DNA TGTGCCACCAGCAGAGAGGGCCTGAGCTCCTACAATGAGCAGTTCTTC. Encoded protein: CATSREGLSSYNEQFF.

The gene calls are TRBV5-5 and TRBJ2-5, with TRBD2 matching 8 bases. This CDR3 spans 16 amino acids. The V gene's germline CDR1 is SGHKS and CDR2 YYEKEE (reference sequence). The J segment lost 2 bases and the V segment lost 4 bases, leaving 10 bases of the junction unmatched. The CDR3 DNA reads TGTGCCAGCAGCCCTGGACTATCTAGCGGGCAAGAGACCCAGTACTTC. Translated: CASSPGLSSGQETQYF.

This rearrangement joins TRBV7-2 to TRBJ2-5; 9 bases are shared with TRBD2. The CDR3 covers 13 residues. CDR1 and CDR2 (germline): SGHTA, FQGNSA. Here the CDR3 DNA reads TGTGCGGGTGGCGGGGGGGTACAAGAGACCCAGTACTTC. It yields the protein CAGGGGVQETQYF.

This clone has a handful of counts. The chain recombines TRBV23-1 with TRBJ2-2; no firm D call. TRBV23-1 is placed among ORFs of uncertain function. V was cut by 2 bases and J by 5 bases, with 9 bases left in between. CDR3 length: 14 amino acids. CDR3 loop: CASSQDPGTGELFF. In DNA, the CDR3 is TGCGCCAGCAGTCAAGATCCGGGTACCGGGGAGCTGTTTTTT.

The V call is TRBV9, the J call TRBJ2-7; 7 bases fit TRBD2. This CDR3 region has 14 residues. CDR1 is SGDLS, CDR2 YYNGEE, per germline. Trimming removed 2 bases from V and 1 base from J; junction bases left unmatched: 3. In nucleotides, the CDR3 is TGTGCCAGCAGCGTGGGGAGGGCATCCTACGAGCAGTACTTC. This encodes CASSVGRASYEQYF.